What follows are 26 T cell receptor beta chains derived from one specimen sequenced in a study of patients and donors after allogeneic stem cell transplantation (dated by TCRdb to the early 2020s). Libraries came from RT-PCR. Sequencing instrument: NextSeq 550. TCRdb passed the public sequencing reads through fastp at Q25 and MiXCR, retaining productive beta sequences. Each record represents a unique CDR3 protein, reported with the most common genes and DNA among its rows. This sample gives about 200,000 distinct CDR3 sequences in total; more than 35% of them show up just once. Jointly, the top ten make up less than 40% of the sample. Sequences were obtained from blood, either unsorted or a sorted T cell fraction (not recorded which). These receptors all stem from a human donor who was either an allogeneic HSCT recipient or a stem cell or donor lymphocyte infusion donor (not recorded which). It is not recorded whose cells these are; they may come from a transplant donor.

In DNA, the CDR3 is TGTGCCAGCAGTTCGACTAGCGGCTACACCGGGGAGCTGTTTTTT. Translation gives CASSSTSGYTGELFF. This chain joins TRBV12-3 or TRBV12-4 and TRBJ2-2; TRBD2 matches 9 bases. Losses at the gene ends were 4 bases for V and 3 bases for J; bases not matched to a gene: 3. The CDR3 loop spans 15 amino acids.

This clonotype was counted only a few times. This rearrangement joins TRBV15 to TRBJ2-1, with no clear D. V gave up 2 bases and J gave up 0 bases, with 14 bases separating them. Germline loops: CDR1 LNHNV, CDR2 YYDKDF (reference sequence). The CDR3 consists of 17 residues. CDR3 sequence: CATSRPGKDFSYNEQFF. CDR3 sequence (DNA): TGTGCCACCAGCAGACCGGGCAAGGATTTCTCCTACAATGAGCAGTTCTTC.

The chain is built from TRBV18 and TRBJ2-7; TRBD1 might be the D (5 bases). Looked up from germline, CDR1 is KGHSH and CDR2 is LQKENI. The length of the CDR3 is 12 residues. Trimming took 6 bases from V and 5 from J, leaving 11 bases between them. CDR3 nucleotides: TGTGCCAGCTCGCTACAGGTTAACGAGCAGTACTTC. Translation gives CASSLQVNEQYF.

The sample holds a few counts of this clonotype. The V gene is TRBV12-3 or TRBV12-4, the J gene TRBJ1-5; D is ambiguous. The CDR3 runs to 13 residues. Trimming took 6 bases from V and 0 from J, leaving 6 bases between them. The CDR3 sequence is CASSPSSNQPQHF. As DNA, the CDR3 is TGTGCCAGCAGCCCTTCTAGCAATCAGCCCCAGCATTTT.

V usage is TRBV12-3 or TRBV12-4 and J usage is TRBJ2-2; D call uncertain. V was pared by 1 base and J by 5 bases, with 8 bases between. The CDR3 totals 14 residues. DNA of the CDR3: TGTGCCAGCAGTTTAGGTTCCGCTACCGGGGAGCTGTTTTTT. Residues: CASSLGSATGELFF.

The rearrangement uses TRBV7-8 and TRBJ2-1, with TRBD2 matching over 7 bases. Germline CDR1 reads SGHVS; CDR2 reads FQNEAQ. V dropped 0 bases and J dropped 3; count of bases not matched to a gene: 5. The CDR3 has 16 amino acids. The CDR3 is CASSLAGTTCYNEQFF. For the CDR3, the DNA is TGTGCCAGCAGCTTAGCCGGGACTACGTGCTACAATGAGCAGTTCTTC.

This clonotype was detected only a few times. The chain recombines TRBV12-3 or TRBV12-4 with TRBJ2-7; 9 positions agree with TRBD2. The V and J ends lost 2 bases and 5 bases, in that order; junction bases with no gene match: 7. This CDR3 has 15 amino acids. The CDR3 sequence: CASSLIAGVMNEQYF. As DNA, the CDR3 is TGTGCCAGCAGTTTAATAGCGGGAGTAATGAACGAGCAGTACTTC.

This clonotype was detected only a few times. The chain joins TRBV6-5 to TRBJ1-5, with unresolved D. The CDR3 length is 12 residues. Per the germline V gene, CDR1 is MNHEY and CDR2 is SVGAGI. Between the trimmed V and J ends, which lost 5 bases and 3 bases, there was a span of 5 bases. The CDR3 nucleotides are TGTGCCAGCAGTACGGTCAATCAGCCCCAGCATTTT. This encodes CASSTVNQPQHF.

This rearrangement joins TRBV12-3 or TRBV12-4 to TRBJ2-1; D might be TRBD1 or TRBD2, each matching 5 bases. The germline V and J ends were trimmed by 5 bases and 3 bases, with 17 bases remaining between them. The CDR3 loop spans 16 amino acids. The CDR3 DNA reads TGTGCCAGCAGTCAGGGATCTAGCTCCTTCTACAATGAGCAGTTCTTC. Protein: CASSQGSSSFYNEQFF.

The chain recombines TRBV13 with TRBJ2-2; D is unresolved. This CDR3 comprises 15 residues. The germline V gene encodes CDR1 PRHDT and CDR2 FYEKMQ (reference sequence). The V and J ends lost 0 bases and 0 bases respectively, with 5 bases between them. The CDR3: CASSLGIPNTGELFF. CDR3 in DNA: TGTGCCAGCAGCTTAGGGATTCCGAACACCGGGGAGCTGTTTTTT.

The CDR3 is CAWSVWGLYEAFF. DNA of the CDR3: TGTGCCTGGAGTGTTTGGGGGCTGTATGAAGCTTTCTTT. The rearrangement joins TRBV30 to TRBJ1-1; a weak D match, TRBD1 (6 bases). Germline V gene sequence: CDR1 GTSNPN, CDR2 SVGIG (reference sequence). V shed 0 bases and J shed 7 bases, with 12 bases lying between them. This CDR3 region has 13 residues.

This clonotype was detected only a few times. V usage is TRBV6-2 or TRBV6-3 and J usage is TRBJ1-1; D is uncertain. The V end lost 4 bases, the J end lost 5 bases, and 11 bases lay between the germline ends. Germline lookup yields CDR1 MNHEY and CDR2 SVGEGT. This CDR3 has 13 amino acids. The CDR3 coding sequence is TGTGCCAGCAGTTTGAGGGAGGAGACTGAAGCTTTCTTT. It translates to CASSLREETEAFF.

The sample holds a few counts of this clonotype. The gene calls are TRBV13 and TRBJ2-1, with 14 nucleotides matching TRBD2. Looked up from germline, CDR1 is PRHDT and CDR2 is FYEKMQ (reference sequence). V trimming: 3 bases; J trimming: 9 bases; junction bases outside the gene matches: 4. The CDR3 sequence is 15 residues long. The CDR3 region is CASSFGTSGSFEQFF. Here the CDR3 DNA reads TGTGCCAGCAGCTTTGGGACTAGCGGGAGTTTTGAGCAGTTCTTC.

The chain recombines TRBV29-1 with TRBJ2-1; D not resolved. Germline V CDR1 and CDR2: SQVTM, ANQGSEA. Trimming removed 7 bases from V and 0 bases from J, with 13 bases in between. The CDR3 consists of 14 residues. CDR3 loop: CSAMTRTSYNEQFF. The CDR3 DNA follows: TGCAGCGCCATGACTCGGACCTCCTACAATGAGCAGTTCTTC.

V gene TRBV12-3 or TRBV12-4 combines with J gene TRBJ1-2; D may be TRBD1 (6 bases). CDR3 length equals 14 residues. The germline V and J ends were trimmed by 6 bases and 0 bases, with 11 bases remaining between them. CDR3 sequence reads: CASSIDRSNYGYTF. CDR3 DNA: TGTGCCAGCAGCATCGACAGGTCTAACTATGGCTACACCTTC.

This clonotype was counted between two and nine times. The chain uses TRBV6-5 and TRBJ1-2; D is perhaps TRBD1 (5 bases). The CDR3 is 13 residues long. V lost 2 bases to trimming and J lost 3 bases, with 7 bases between them. Germline V gene lookup returns CDR1 MNHEY and CDR2 SVGAGI. CDR3 loop: CASSYVGDYGYTF. The CDR3 DNA sequence: TGTGCCAGCAGTTACGTAGGGGACTATGGCTACACCTTC.

This CDR3 is CATSRALAGASQETQYF. The CDR3 region has the DNA TGTGCCACCAGCAGGGCACTAGCGGGAGCCTCCCAAGAGACCCAGTACTTC. The rearrangement joins TRBV15 to TRBJ2-5; 11 positions agree with TRBD2. This CDR3 is 17 amino acids long. J was trimmed by 1 base and V by 3 bases; bases with no gene match: 7. Germline V gene lookup returns CDR1 LNHNV and CDR2 YYDKDF (reference sequence).

This clonotype was seen more than once but under ten times. The chain links TRBV28 to TRBJ2-5; TRBD2 matches 8 bases. J lost 2 bases, V lost 10 bases, and 9 bases had no gene match. The germline V gene has CDR1 MDHEN and CDR2 SYDVKM. The CDR3 is 14 residues long. The CDR3 coding sequence is TGTGCCATCACTTCCTTAGCGGGACAAGAGACCCAGTACTTC. Translating it yields CAITSLAGQETQYF.

The V and J genes are TRBV29-1 and TRBJ2-7; D might be TRBD1 (6 bases). The CDR3 is 16 amino acids. With 5 bases removed from V and 0 bases from J, the gap between germline ends came to 20 bases. CDR1 and CDR2 from the germline V gene are SQVTM and ANQGSEA. The DNA of the CDR3 is TGCAGCGTTCCAGGGGCCGGGACCGACGGCTCCTACGAGCAGTACTTC. Protein: CSVPGAGTDGSYEQYF.

This clonotype showed up just once. One end of the junction varies from germline; a read error may be responsible. The chain joins TRBV7-2 to TRBJ2-5, with D tentatively TRBD2 (6 bases). CDR1 is SGHTA, CDR2 FQGNSA, per germline. CDR3 length equals 12 residues. CDR3 loop: CASSRRGETQYF. The CDR3, as DNA: TGTGCCAGCAGCCGGCGGGGAGAGACCCAGTACTTT.

Only a few counts were recorded for this clonotype. The rearrangement uses TRBV3-1 and TRBJ2-2; TRBD1 might be the D (6 bases). Germline CDR1 LGHDT, CDR2 YNNKEL (reference sequence). This CDR3 region has 14 residues. V gave up 3 bases and J gave up 4 bases, with 9 bases separating them. The CDR3 spells CASSHGTPTGELFF. The CDR3 nucleotides are TGTGCCAGCAGCCACGGGACACCCACCGGGGAGCTGTTTTTT.

CDR3 residues: CASSQDVGRQGPRSTGYTF. CDR3 DNA: TGCGCCAGCAGCCAAGATGTGGGAAGGCAGGGCCCGCGATCTACTGGCTACACCTTC. J is TRBJ1-2 and V is TRBV4-3; perhaps TRBD1 as D (5 bases). Per germline, CDR1 LGHNA and CDR2 YSLEER. The length of the CDR3 is 19 residues. The V end lost 0 bases, the J end lost 7 bases, and 27 bases lay between the germline ends.

The chain has TRBV28 and TRBJ1-2; 7 bases line up with TRBD1. The CDR3 has 15 residues. After removal of 3 bases from V and 6 bases from J, the junction contained 10 bases not matched to a gene. CDR1 and CDR2 from the germline V gene are MDHEN and SYDVKM. DNA for the CDR3: TGTGCCAGCAGTTTGATAGGAGTACAGGGGAATGGCTACACCTTC. Its protein product is CASSLIGVQGNGYTF.

This chain links TRBV4-2 with TRBJ2-1; tentatively, D is TRBD1 (5 bases). Germline V gene lookup returns CDR1 LGHNA and CDR2 YNFKEQ. The length of the CDR3 is 12 residues. The germline V and J ends were trimmed by 3 bases and 5 bases, with 5 bases remaining between them. The CDR3 nucleotides are TGTGCCAGCAGCCAGACAGACAATGAGCAGTTCTTC. Amino acid sequence: CASSQTDNEQFF.

This clonotype was seen a few times. The chain has TRBV29-1 and TRBJ2-7; either TRBD1 or TRBD2 may supply D (5 bases each). Looked up from germline, CDR1 is SQVTM and CDR2 is ANQGSEA. V was clipped by 6 bases and J by 2 bases, with 8 bases between them. The CDR3 is 11 residues long. CDR3 sequence reads: CSVGDAYEQYF. CDR3 sequence (DNA): TGCAGCGTAGGGGACGCCTACGAGCAGTACTTC.

This clonotype was observed a handful of times. The chain carries TRBV29-1 and TRBJ1-2; D unclear. The CDR3 extends over 14 amino acids. Looked up from germline, CDR1 is SQVTM and CDR2 is ANQGSEA. Deletions cut 3 bases from V and 2 bases from J, with 13 bases between. The CDR3 loop is CSVDRLQLNYGYTF. CDR3 DNA sequence: TGCAGCGTTGATCGTCTACAGCTCAACTATGGCTACACCTTC. The full variable domain, completed using reference TRBV29-1 and TRBJ1-2, is SAVISQKPSRDICQRGTSLTIQCQVDSQVTMMFWYRQQPGQSLTLIATANQGSEATYESGFVIDKFPISRPNLTFSTLTVSNMSPEDSSIYLCSVDRLQLNYGYTFGSGTRLTVV.